This TCR beta chain was found in a study of beta chain features in type 1 diabetes. As for the study in general: Healthy donors resembled patients in age, gender and cell yields. Study results and limitations: In comparison with healthy donors, patients had naive, central memory and Treg TCRB repertoires that appeared more similar. For Type 1 diabetes patients, all four CD4+ subsets carried TCRB CDR3s that were moderately but significantly shorter.

Sorted populations were all over 95% pure. The CDR3 is made up of 12 amino acids. Losses at the gene ends were 0 bases for V and 13 bases for J; bases not matched to a gene: 4. CDR1 is SGHNT and CDR2 is YYREEE in the germline V gene (reference sequence). Reverse transcription of all isolated RNA meant that expressed TCRB transcripts were sequenced. Measured with immunoSEQ multiplex PCR; TCRdb has only the in-frame clones, and not every one. The sample lists approximately 52,000 clones, around 60% occurring once. As concerns this clone: Antigen: not known.

V usage is TRBV5-4 and J usage is TRBJ2-1; TRBD2 aligns across 7 bases. The source is a woman in her twenties or thirties with type 1 diabetes. The specimen sequenced was stem cell memory CD4+ T cells from blood. CDR3 nucleotide sequence: TGTGCCAGCAGCTTGGTTGCGGGAGTACAGTTCTTC. It translates to CASSLVAGVQFF.